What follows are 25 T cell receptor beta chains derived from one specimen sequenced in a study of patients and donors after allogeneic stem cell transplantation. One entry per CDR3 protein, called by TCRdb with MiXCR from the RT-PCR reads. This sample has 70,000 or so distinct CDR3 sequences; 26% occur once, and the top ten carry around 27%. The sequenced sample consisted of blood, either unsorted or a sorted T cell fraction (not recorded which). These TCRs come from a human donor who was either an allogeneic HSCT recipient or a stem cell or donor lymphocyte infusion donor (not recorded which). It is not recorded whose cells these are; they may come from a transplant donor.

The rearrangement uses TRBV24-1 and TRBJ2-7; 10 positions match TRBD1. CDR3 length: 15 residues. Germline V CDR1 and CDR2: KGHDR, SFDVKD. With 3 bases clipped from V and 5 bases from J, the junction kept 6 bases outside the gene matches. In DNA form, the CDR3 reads TGTGCCACCAGTGATCCGACAGGGGGCGACCACGAGCAGTACTTC. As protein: CATSDPTGGDHEQYF.

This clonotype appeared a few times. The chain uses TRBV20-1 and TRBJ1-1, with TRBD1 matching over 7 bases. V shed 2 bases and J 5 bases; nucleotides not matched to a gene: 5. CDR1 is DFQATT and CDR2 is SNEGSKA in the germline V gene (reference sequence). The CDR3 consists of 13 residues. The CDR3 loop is CSARKQGSTEAFF. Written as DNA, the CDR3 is TGCAGTGCTAGAAAACAGGGGAGTACTGAAGCTTTCTTT.

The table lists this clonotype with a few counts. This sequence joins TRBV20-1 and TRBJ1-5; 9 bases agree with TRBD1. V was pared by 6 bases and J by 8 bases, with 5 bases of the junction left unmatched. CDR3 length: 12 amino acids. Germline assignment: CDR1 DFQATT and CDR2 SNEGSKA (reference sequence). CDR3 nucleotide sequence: TGCAGTGCAACGACAGGGGGTGAGCCCCAGCATTTT. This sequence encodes CSATTGGEPQHF.

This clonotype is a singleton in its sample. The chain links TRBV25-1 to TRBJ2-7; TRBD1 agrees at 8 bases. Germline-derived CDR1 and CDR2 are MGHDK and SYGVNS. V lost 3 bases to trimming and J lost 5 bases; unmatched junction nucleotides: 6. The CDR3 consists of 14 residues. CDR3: CASSDYQGADEQYF. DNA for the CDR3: TGTGCCAGCAGTGATTATCAGGGGGCGGACGAGCAGTACTTC.

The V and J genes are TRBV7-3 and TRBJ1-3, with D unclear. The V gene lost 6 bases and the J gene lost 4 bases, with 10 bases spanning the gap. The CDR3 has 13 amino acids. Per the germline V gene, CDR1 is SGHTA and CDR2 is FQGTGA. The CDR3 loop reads CASSLVPGNTIYF. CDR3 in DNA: TGTGCCAGCAGTCTGGTCCCGGGAAACACCATATATTTT.

The CDR3 DNA sequence: TGTGCCAGCAGTTTTTTAGACACGTCCTACGAGCAGTACTTC. Translating gives CASSFLDTSYEQYF. The rearrangement joins TRBV6-2 or TRBV6-3 to TRBJ2-7; D is uncertain. The CDR3 totals 14 residues. CDR1 MNHEY and CDR2 SVGEGT come from the germline V gene. Deletions cut 4 bases from V and 1 base from J, with 11 bases between.

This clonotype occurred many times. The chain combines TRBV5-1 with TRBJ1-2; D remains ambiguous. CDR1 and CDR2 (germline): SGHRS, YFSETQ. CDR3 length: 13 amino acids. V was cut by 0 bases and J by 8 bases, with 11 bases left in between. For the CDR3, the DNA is TGCGCCAGCAGCTTGGGCGGACCCCGCGGCTACACCTTC. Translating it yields CASSLGGPRGYTF.

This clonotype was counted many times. The CDR3 protein is CASSSRGGKGNQPQHF. In nucleotides, the CDR3 is TGTGCCAGCAGTTCAAGGGGAGGGAAGGGCAATCAGCCCCAGCATTTT. V and J are TRBV2 and TRBJ1-5, with D possibly being TRBD1 (5 bases). Trimming took 5 bases from V and 2 from J, leaving 16 bases between them. The CDR3 consists of 16 residues. CDR1 and CDR2 from the germline V gene are SNHLY and FYNNEI.

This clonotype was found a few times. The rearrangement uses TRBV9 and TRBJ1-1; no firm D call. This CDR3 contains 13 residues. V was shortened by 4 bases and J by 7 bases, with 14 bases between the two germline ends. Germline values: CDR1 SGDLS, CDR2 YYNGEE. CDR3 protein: CASSPVRDFEAFF. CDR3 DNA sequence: TGTGCCAGCAGCCCCGTGAGGGATTTTGAAGCTTTCTTT.

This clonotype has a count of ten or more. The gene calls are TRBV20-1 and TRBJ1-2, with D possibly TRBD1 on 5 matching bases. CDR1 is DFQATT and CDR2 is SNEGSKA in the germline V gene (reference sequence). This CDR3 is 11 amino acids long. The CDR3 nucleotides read TGCATCCCAGGGCTTAACTATGGCTACACCTTC. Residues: CIPGLNYGYTF.

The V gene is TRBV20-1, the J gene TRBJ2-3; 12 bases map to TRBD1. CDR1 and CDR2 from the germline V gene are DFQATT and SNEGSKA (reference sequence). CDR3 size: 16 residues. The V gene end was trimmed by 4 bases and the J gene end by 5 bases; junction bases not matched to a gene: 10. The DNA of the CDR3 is TGCAGTGCTACCCGACCGGGACAGGGGGCGGGAGATACGCAGTATTTT. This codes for CSATRPGQGAGDTQYF.

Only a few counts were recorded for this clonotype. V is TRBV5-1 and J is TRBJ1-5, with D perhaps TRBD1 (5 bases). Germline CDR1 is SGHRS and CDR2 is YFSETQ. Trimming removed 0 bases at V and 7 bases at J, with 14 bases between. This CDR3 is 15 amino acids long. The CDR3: CASSLEGRVYQPQHF. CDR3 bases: TGCGCCAGCAGCTTGGAGGGCAGGGTGTACCAGCCCCAGCATTTT.

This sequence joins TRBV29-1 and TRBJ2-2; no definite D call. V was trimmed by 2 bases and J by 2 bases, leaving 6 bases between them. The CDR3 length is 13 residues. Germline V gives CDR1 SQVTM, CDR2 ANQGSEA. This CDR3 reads CSVEHLNTGELFF. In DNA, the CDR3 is TGCAGCGTTGAACACCTAAACACCGGGGAGCTGTTTTTT.

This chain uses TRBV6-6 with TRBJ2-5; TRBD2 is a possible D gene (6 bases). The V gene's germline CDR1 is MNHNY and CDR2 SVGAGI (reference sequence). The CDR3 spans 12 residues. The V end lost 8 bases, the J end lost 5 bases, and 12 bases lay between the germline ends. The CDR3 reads CASGWRGETQYF. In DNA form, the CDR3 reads TGTGCCAGCGGGTGGAGGGGTGAGACCCAGTACTTC.

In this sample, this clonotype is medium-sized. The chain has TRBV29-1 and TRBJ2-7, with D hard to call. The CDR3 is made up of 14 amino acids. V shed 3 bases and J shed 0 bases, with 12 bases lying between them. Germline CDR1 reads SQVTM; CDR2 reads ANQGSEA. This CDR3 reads CSVESLPSSYEQYF. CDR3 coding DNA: TGCAGCGTTGAGTCCCTGCCGAGCTCCTACGAGCAGTACTTC.

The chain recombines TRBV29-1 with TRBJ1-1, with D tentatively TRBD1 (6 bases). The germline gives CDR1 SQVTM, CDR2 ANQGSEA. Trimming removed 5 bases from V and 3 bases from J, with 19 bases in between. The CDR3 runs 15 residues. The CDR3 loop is CSVWRGQLEDTEAFF. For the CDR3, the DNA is TGCAGCGTTTGGAGAGGACAGTTGGAAGACACTGAAGCTTTCTTT. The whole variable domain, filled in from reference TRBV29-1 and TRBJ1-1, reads SAVISQKPSRDICQRGTSLTIQCQVDSQVTMMFWYRQQPGQSLTLIATANQGSEATYESGFVIDKFPISRPNLTFSTLTVSNMSPEDSSIYLCSVWRGQLEDTEAFFGQGTRLTVV.

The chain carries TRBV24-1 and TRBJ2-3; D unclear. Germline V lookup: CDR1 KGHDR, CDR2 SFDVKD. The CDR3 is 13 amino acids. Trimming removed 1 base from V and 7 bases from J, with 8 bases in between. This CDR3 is CATSDLEGYTQYF. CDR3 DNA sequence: TGTGCCACCAGTGATTTAGAAGGGTATACGCAGTATTTT.

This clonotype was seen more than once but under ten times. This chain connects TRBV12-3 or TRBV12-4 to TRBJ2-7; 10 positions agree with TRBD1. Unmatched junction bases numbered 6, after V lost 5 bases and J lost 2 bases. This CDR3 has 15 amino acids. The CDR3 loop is CASSHTGTGAYEQYF. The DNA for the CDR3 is TGTGCCAGCAGTCACACCGGGACAGGGGCCTACGAGCAGTACTTC.

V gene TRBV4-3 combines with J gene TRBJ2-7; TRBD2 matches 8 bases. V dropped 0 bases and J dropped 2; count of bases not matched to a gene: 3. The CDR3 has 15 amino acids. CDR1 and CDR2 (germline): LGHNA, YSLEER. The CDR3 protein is CASSQELAEAYEQYF. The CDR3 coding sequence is TGCGCCAGCAGCCAAGAACTAGCGGAGGCCTACGAGCAGTACTTC.

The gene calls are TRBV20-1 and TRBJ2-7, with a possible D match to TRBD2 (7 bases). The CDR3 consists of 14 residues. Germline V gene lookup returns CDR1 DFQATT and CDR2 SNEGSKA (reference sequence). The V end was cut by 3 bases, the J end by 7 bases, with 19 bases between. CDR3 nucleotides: TGCAGTGCTAGTCCCGGGGGGCTGGGACTGGAGCAGTACTTC. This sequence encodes CSASPGGLGLEQYF.

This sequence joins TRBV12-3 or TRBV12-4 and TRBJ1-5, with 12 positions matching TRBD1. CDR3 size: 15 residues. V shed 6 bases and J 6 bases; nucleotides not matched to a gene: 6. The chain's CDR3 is CASSTGTGGFQPQHF. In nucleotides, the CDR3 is TGTGCCAGCAGCACCGGGACAGGGGGCTTTCAGCCCCAGCATTTT.

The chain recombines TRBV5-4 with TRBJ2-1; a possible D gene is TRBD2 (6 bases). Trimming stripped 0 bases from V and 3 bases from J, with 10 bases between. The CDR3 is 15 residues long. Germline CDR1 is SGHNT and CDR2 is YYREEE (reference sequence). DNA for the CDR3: TGTGCCAGCAGCTTGGAACCGGGGGACTACAATGAGCAGTTCTTC. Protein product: CASSLEPGDYNEQFF.

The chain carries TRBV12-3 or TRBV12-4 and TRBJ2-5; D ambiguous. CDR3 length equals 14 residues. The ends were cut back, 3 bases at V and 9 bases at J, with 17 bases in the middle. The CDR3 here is CASSFTVLHWAQYF. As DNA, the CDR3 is TGTGCCAGCAGTTTTACGGTTTTACACTGGGCCCAGTACTTC.

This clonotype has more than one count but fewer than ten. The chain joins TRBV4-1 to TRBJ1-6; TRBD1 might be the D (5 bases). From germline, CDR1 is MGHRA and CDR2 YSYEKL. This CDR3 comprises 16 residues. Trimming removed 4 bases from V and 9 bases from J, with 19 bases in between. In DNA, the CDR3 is TGCGCCAGCAGCCCGAGAGCCCTCGACAGTACTTCACCCCTCCACTTT. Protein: CASSPRALDSTSPLHF.

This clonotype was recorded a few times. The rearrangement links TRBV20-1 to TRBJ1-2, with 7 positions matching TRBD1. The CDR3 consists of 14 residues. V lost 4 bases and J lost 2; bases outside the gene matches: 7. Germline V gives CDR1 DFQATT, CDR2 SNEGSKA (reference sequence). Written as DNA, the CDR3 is TGCAGTGCTAAATCGGTGGGACAGAACTATGGCTACACCTTC. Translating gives CSAKSVGQNYGYTF.